This T cell receptor (beta chain) was identified during a study of T cell responses to AZD1222 COVID-19 vaccine (dated by TCRdb to 2020 to 2022). The study in broad terms: AZD1222 recipients given second doses at about 4 weeks or at about 12 weeks were pooled, since spike-specific TCR depth and breadth were not found to differ between the two schedules. A total of more than 230 trial participants underwent TCR sequencing, of whom 200 to 220 had received two doses of AZD1222 and about 25 had received two doses of the MenACWY control vaccine. Trial participants were enrolled by age into subgroups of 18-55, 56-69 and 70-plus years, and around 150, 28 and 57 TCR-sequenced participants, respectively, were included in these subgroups.

Explained via the paper, the time point label denotes: baseline before first vaccination. Vaccinee samples were obtained from the UK trials COV001 and COV002, which included a single-blind randomized controlled phase 2/3 trial of AZD1222 (ChAdOx1 nCoV-19) in healthy adults. Trial participant PBMC samples were collected at day 0 and day 28 after the second dose for TCRbeta chain sequencing. The CDR3 regions of human TCRbeta chains were subjected to immunosequencing. The paper's processing steps were these. Repertoire TCRs were matched against a reference library of SARS-CoV-2-specific TCRs generated with the MIRA antigen-specificity platform. Breadth meant the fraction of unique TCRs that were SARS-CoV-2-associated, whereas depth meant the fraction of total T cells that were SARS-CoV-2-associated. Using the MIRA data, each spike-specific TCR was mapped to the spike region that the TCR reacts to and placed in a CD4 or CD8 class. Log10-transformed breadth and depth values were compared by one-way ANOVA with Sidak's multiple comparisons tests. TCRdb holds this immuneACCESS table with in-frame rearrangements only. Some clones are missing; in checked studies, unresolved V genes explain under half, and the rest has no known cause. The V and J calls and the clone size are those of that table, but D and trimming were determined from the DNA. The sample table records about 150,000 clones; roughly 93% of these occur just once. 5% to 6.5% of the sample rests with the top ten.

As for this clone: This receptor's antigen is unknown. No base quality information exists; no much larger clone differs at one position.

Per the germline V gene (reference sequence), LNHDA is the CDR1 and SQIVND is the CDR2. V and J are trimmed by 1 base and 2 bases, and the gene matches miss 2 bases of the junction. The CDR3 measures 14 amino acids from cysteine to phenylalanine. CDR3 DNA is the only sequence kept; it has 42 bases, read in frame from the first base. Points the paper makes about the study in general: In the small 56-69-year group, the increase in depth fell short of significance, most likely because of low power. Because no day 14 peak-response samples were available, the repertoires could be characterized only after the peak T cell response. After two AZD1222 doses, spike-specific TCR breadth and depth were significantly higher than at day 0 and than in MenACWY recipients. Reportedly, almost half of the unique spike-specific TCRs recognized epitopes lying outside the regions that are mutated in the B.1.351 and B.1.1.7 variants. Participants were mostly white British, with more females than males. The authors suggested clonal diversity may have been underestimated. Conclusions about previously exposed vaccinees are limited, since just six or seven AZD1222 recipients were seropositive for SARS-CoV-2 at baseline. The vaccine-associated CD4 TCRs covered the entire spike protein, and the dominant responses fell in regions 160-218 and 743-854.

The sequences come from peripheral blood, collected on day 0 of AZD1222 vaccination. The origin of this receptor is an adult in good health. The chain is encoded by TRBV19 joined to TRBJ2-7; TRBD2 fits 7 bases in the junction. The nucleotide sequence is TGTGCCAGTAGTATAGGTAGCGGGCCCTACGAGCAGTACTTC. This gives the protein CASSIGSGPYEQYF. The full variable domain, with segments outside the CDR3 supplied by the reference TRBV19 and TRBJ2-7 proteins, appears as DGGITQSPKYLFRKEGQNVTLSCEQNLNHDAMYWYRQDPGQGLRLIYYSQIVNDFQKGDIAEGYSVSREKKESFPLTVTSAQKNPTAFYLCASSIGSGPYEQYFGPGTRLTVT.